Shown below are 23 T cell receptor beta chains from a single sample sequenced in a study of T cell changes during pregnancy in multiple sclerosis. Clones were read by immunoSEQ multiplex PCR, and TCRdb kept only the in-frame ones, dropping some. The profile covers roughly 57,000 clones, with roughly 90% appearing a single time and just over 3% taken by the ten largest. The starting material was CD8+ T cells from peripheral blood mononuclear cells, obtained before pregnancy. These receptors were taken from a female donor with multiple sclerosis, enrolled in a pregnancy study.

The chain couples TRBV4-2 to TRBJ1-1; D unclear. V shed 5 bases and J shed 7 bases, with 8 bases lying between them. The CDR3 runs to 11 residues. In germline, CDR1 is LGHNA, CDR2 YNFKEQ. CDR3 sequence: CASSFGGEAFF. The CDR3 nucleotides read TGTGCCAGCAGCTTCGGCGGTGAAGCTTTCTTT.

The rearrangement joins TRBV27 to TRBJ2-4, with D maybe TRBD2 (6 bases). This CDR3 contains 15 residues. V lost 0 bases and J lost 0, with 6 bases in between. Germline CDR1 is MNHEY and CDR2 is SMNVEV (reference sequence). CDR3 in amino acids: CASSLSGGAKNIQYF. The CDR3 DNA follows: TGTGCCAGCAGTTTATCGGGGGGAGCCAAAAACATTCAGTACTTC.

The J gene is TRBJ1-3, the V gene TRBV13, with 7 nucleotides matching TRBD1. Germline V gives CDR1 PRHDT, CDR2 FYEKMQ (reference sequence). The CDR3 has 13 residues. After removal of 5 bases from V and 7 bases from J, the junction contained 5 bases not matched to a gene. CDR3 sequence reads: CASSGGGWNTIYF. CDR3 bases: TGTGCCAGCAGCGGAGGGGGCTGGAACACCATATATTTT.

This clone was detected only a few times. This chain joins TRBV29-1 and TRBJ1-1; 7 positions agree with TRBD1. The CDR3 is 14 residues long. V shed 7 bases and J 4 bases; nucleotides not matched to a gene: 12. Looked up from germline, CDR1 is SQVTM and CDR2 is ANQGSEA. The CDR3 spells CSAANPGQFTEAFF. The CDR3 bases are TGCAGCGCCGCCAATCCGGGACAGTTCACTGAAGCTTTCTTT.

The V call is TRBV4-3, the J call TRBJ2-1; no reliable D call. CDR3 length equals 13 residues. V dropped 1 base and J dropped 4 bases, with 5 bases sitting between them. The germline gives CDR1 LGHNA, CDR2 YSLEER. The CDR3 DNA follows: TGCGCCAGCAGCCAAGGGCTTTACAATGAGCAGTTCTTC. Its protein product is CASSQGLYNEQFF.

This rearrangement joins TRBV4-1 to TRBJ1-1; D is uncertain. The length of the CDR3 is 14 residues. V was trimmed by 3 bases and J by 1 base, leaving 9 bases between them. Germline V lookup: CDR1 MGHRA, CDR2 YSYEKL. The CDR3 region has the DNA TGCGCCAGCAGCCACCGTATTTGGAACACTGAAGCTTTCTTT. Residues: CASSHRIWNTEAFF.

As regards this clone: At one of its ends the junction is not consistent with the germline gene, which may arise from a read error. The chain uses TRBV4-1 and TRBJ2-2; D gene uncertain. This CDR3 has 14 residues. Looked up from germline, CDR1 is MGHRA and CDR2 is YSYEKL. CDR3 amino acids: CASSQDRNAGELFF. Here the CDR3 DNA reads TGCGCCAGCAGCCAAGACAGGAACGCCGGGGAGCTGTTTTTT.

V gene TRBV13 combines with J gene TRBJ1-2, with a weak D call TRBD1 (6 bases). Germline lookup yields CDR1 PRHDT and CDR2 FYEKMQ (reference sequence). The CDR3 runs to 16 residues. Deletions cut 2 bases from V and 0 bases from J, with 13 bases between. In DNA form, the CDR3 reads TGTGCCAGCAGCTTATTACTGGACAGTACTAACTATGGCTACACCTTC. It encodes CASSLLLDSTNYGYTF.

This chain links TRBV23-1 with TRBJ2-7; D gene ambiguous. TRBV23-1 is annotated as an ORF whose role is uncertain. The CDR3 length is 13 residues. V gave up 4 bases and J gave up 2 bases, with 9 bases separating them. In DNA, the CDR3 is TGCGCCAGCAGTCCCCAGATCACCTACGAGCAGTACTTC. Its translation is CASSPQITYEQYF.

The rearrangement joins TRBV21-1 to TRBJ2-7; whether TRBD1, the table's D call, matches the DNA was not checked. TRBV21-1 is an annotated pseudogene. The length of the CDR3 is 16 residues. CDR3 loop: CASSKGGTHLSYEQYF. As DNA, the CDR3 is TGTGCCAGCAGCAAAGGGGGCACACACCTCTCCTACGAGCAGTACTTC.

The J gene is TRBJ2-5, the V gene TRBV4-3; 7 nucleotides align to TRBD2. Germline CDR1 LGHNA, CDR2 YSLEER. V was clipped by 2 bases and J by 4 bases; unmatched bases: 7. CDR3 length: 15 residues. DNA for the CDR3: TGCGCCAGCAGCCAACCGGGGGAGGGACGAGAGACCCAGTACTTC. Protein product: CASSQPGEGRETQYF.

The CDR3 spells CAISVSSGSYNEQFF. The CDR3 DNA reads TGTGCCATCAGTGTAAGCAGCGGCTCCTACAATGAGCAGTTCTTC. The chain links TRBV10-3 to TRBJ2-1; TRBD2 might be the D (5 bases). The CDR3 is made up of 15 amino acids. V lost 4 bases to trimming and J lost 0 bases, with 10 bases between them. Germline CDR1 and CDR2: ENHRY and SYGVKD.

The chain recombines TRBV11-2 with TRBJ2-5; tentatively, D is TRBD2 (6 bases). V lost 1 base and J 3 bases, leaving 6 bases between the germline ends. Germline CDR1 reads SGHAT; CDR2 reads FQNNGV. CDR3 length: 13 residues. Here the CDR3 reads CASSLGEEETQYF. CDR3 nucleotide sequence: TGTGCCAGCAGCTTAGGGGAGGAAGAGACCCAGTACTTC.

V is TRBV19 and J is TRBJ1-2; TRBD1 might be the D (5 bases). CDR1 is LNHDA and CDR2 is SQIVND in the germline V gene (reference sequence). This CDR3 has 14 amino acids. V lost 8 bases and J lost 0, with 13 bases in between. CDR3 region: CASVQGLTNYGYTF. For the CDR3, the DNA is TGTGCCAGTGTTCAGGGCCTGACTAACTATGGCTACACCTTC.

Details on this clone: The same CDR3 arises from other DNA sequences in this sample as well. V and J are TRBV4-3 and TRBJ1-4; no reliable D call. The CDR3 is 15 amino acids. The V gene's germline CDR1 is LGHNA and CDR2 YSLEER. V was clipped by 0 bases and J by 0 bases, with 5 bases between them. CDR3: CASSQDSATNEKLFF. The CDR3 DNA reads as TGCGCCAGCAGCCAAGATAGTGCAACTAATGAAAAACTGTTTTTT.

The rearrangement links TRBV11-2 to TRBJ1-6; 8 nucleotides match TRBD1. CDR3 length: 17 amino acids. V gave up 1 base and J gave up 7 bases; unmatched junction bases: 9. Per the germline V gene, CDR1 is SGHAT and CDR2 is FQNNGV. The CDR3 nucleotides read TGTGCCAGCAGCTTAGCGGGACAGGTTCCTTTCAATTCACCCCTCCACTTT. It translates to CASSLAGQVPFNSPLHF.

This clone occurred once. The chain has TRBV9 and TRBJ2-2, with 10 bases that match TRBD2. The CDR3 spans 17 residues. Germline V CDR1 and CDR2: SGDLS, YYNGEE. Losses at the gene ends were 0 bases for V and 3 bases for J; bases not matched to a gene: 5. The CDR3 region is CASSVAQGLADTGELFF. CDR3 DNA sequence: TGTGCCAGCAGCGTAGCTCAAGGACTAGCGGACACCGGGGAGCTGTTTTTT. Looking up the rest from reference TRBV9 and TRBJ2-2 gives the full variable domain: DSGVTQTPKHLITATGQRVTLRCSPRSGDLSVYWYQQSLDQGLQFLIQYYNGEERAKGNILERFSAQQFPDLHSELNLSSLELGDSALYFCASSVAQGLADTGELFFGEGSRLTVL.

The gene calls are TRBV9 and TRBJ1-6; 10 positions agree with TRBD1. CDR1 SGDLS and CDR2 YYNGEE come from the germline V gene. Trimming at V came to 4 bases and at J to 8 bases, leaving 3 bases not matched to a gene. The CDR3 extends over 14 amino acids. The CDR3: CASSSGTGDSPLHF. The CDR3 DNA reads as TGTGCCAGCAGCTCCGGGACAGGGGATTCACCCCTCCACTTT.

In its sample, this clone was seen a few times. J is TRBJ1-2 and V is TRBV4-3; 8 positions agree with TRBD1. CDR1 is LGHNA, CDR2 YSLEER, per germline. Trimming removed 1 base from V and 4 bases from J; junction bases left unmatched: 5. This CDR3 comprises 15 residues. The chain's CDR3 is CASSQGQGATYGYTF. CDR3 DNA: TGCGCCAGCAGCCAAGGGCAGGGGGCAACCTATGGCTACACCTTC.

The chain links TRBV19 to TRBJ1-5; 11 bases are shared with TRBD1. This CDR3 is 16 amino acids long. The trim removed 3 bases at V and 5 bases at J, leaving 6 bases unmatched. The germline V gene encodes CDR1 LNHDA and CDR2 SQIVND (reference sequence). Here the CDR3 reads CASSIPWDRGDQPQHF. The CDR3 DNA reads as TGTGCCAGTAGTATTCCCTGGGACAGGGGGGATCAGCCCCAGCATTTT.

The rearrangement joins TRBV7-2 to TRBJ2-3; TRBD1 matches at 8 bases. The CDR3 loop spans 16 amino acids. CDR1 SGHTA and CDR2 FQGNSA come from the germline V gene. J lost 1 base, V lost 5 bases, and 8 bases had no gene match. CDR3 sequence reads: CASSRGDRGGTDTQYF. DNA of the CDR3: TGTGCCAGCAGCCGAGGAGACAGGGGTGGCACAGATACGCAGTATTTT.

The chain employs TRBV9 and TRBJ1-5; 7 bases align to TRBD1. V was pared by 2 bases and J by 6 bases, with 2 bases of the junction left unmatched. The CDR3 sequence is 13 residues long. Germline CDR1 is SGDLS and CDR2 is YYNGEE. CDR3 nucleotides: TGTGCCAGCAGCGTCACAGGGGCTCAGCCCCAGCATTTT. Translated, it gives CASSVTGAQPQHF.

This clone was counted between two and nine times. The chain links TRBV2 to TRBJ1-1; no clear D gene. Germline CDR1 SNHLY, CDR2 FYNNEI. The CDR3 extends over 13 amino acids. With 6 bases removed from V and 0 bases from J, the gap between germline ends came to 8 bases. CDR3 coding DNA: TGTGCCAGCAGATATACGGTGAACACTGAAGCTTTCTTT. Its translation: CASRYTVNTEAFF.